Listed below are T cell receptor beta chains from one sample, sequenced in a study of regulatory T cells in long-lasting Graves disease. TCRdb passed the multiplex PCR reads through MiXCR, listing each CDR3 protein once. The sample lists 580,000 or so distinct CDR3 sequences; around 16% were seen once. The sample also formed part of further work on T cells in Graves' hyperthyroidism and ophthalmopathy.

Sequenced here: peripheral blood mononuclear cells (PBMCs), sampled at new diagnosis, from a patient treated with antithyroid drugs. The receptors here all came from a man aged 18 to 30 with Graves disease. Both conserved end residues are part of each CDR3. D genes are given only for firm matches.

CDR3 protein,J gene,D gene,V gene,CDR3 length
CASSLGRVSSYEQYF,TRBJ2-7,NA,TRBV12-3/TRBV12-4,15
CSASESTDTQYF,TRBJ2-3,NA,TRBV20-1,12
CASSFRGSGRAGEQFF,TRBJ2-1,TRBD2,TRBV11-2,16
CASRRTGLAGVGGTDTQYF,TRBJ2-3,TRBD2,TRBV5-4,19
CASSAESRGAEAFF,TRBJ1-1,NA,TRBV7-8,14
CASSLNKGQGAPVF,TRBJ2-7,TRBD1,TRBV28,14
CASSVRDTHYEQYF,TRBJ2-7,NA,TRBV6-1,14
CASSPRTARDYGYTF,TRBJ1-2,NA,TRBV18,15
CASSGETGGDIQYF,TRBJ2-4,TRBD1,TRBV2,14
CSTRDSREGITDTQYF,TRBJ2-3,TRBD2,TRBV20-1,16
CSARRLAGATNEQFF,TRBJ2-1,TRBD2,TRBV20-1,15
CASSLRLTPLATSGYTDTQYF,TRBJ2-3,TRBD2,TRBV13,21
CAWTTRGGTEAFF,TRBJ1-1,NA,TRBV30,13
CASSGLKGGVDGELFF,TRBJ2-2,NA,TRBV9,16
CASSPTWGQGLYIQYF,TRBJ2-4,TRBD1,TRBV3-1,16
CAISLGQAGSGNTIYF,TRBJ1-3,TRBD1,TRBV10-3,16
CASSPRQGQETQYF,NA,NA,TRBV28,14
CASSPWAPRTTGGGYTF,TRBJ1-2,NA,TRBV18,17
CASSERSAYEQYF,TRBJ2-7,NA,TRBV6-1,13
CASSRGVGNTIYF,TRBJ1-3,NA,TRBV2,13
CASSLARGTGANNEQFF,NA,TRBD1,TRBV12-3/TRBV12-4,17
CAWTGTGGTYEQYF,TRBJ2-7,TRBD2,TRBV30,14
CSAGAGLSGANVLTF,TRBJ2-6,NA,TRBV20-1,15
CASSLWTAQETQYF,TRBJ2-5,NA,TRBV6-5,14
CASTPAPNTQYF,TRBJ2-3,NA,TRBV12-3/TRBV12-4,12
CSARSTAKETQYF,TRBJ2-5,NA,TRBV20-1,13
CASSQGQGRTGELFF,TRBJ2-2,TRBD1,TRBV3-1,15
CASSQTPKLAGHEQYF,TRBJ2-7,TRBD2,TRBV5-1,16
CASRLAGNNQPQHF,TRBJ1-5,NA,TRBV11-2,14
CASSVLAGGAFGNEQFF,TRBJ2-1,TRBD2,TRBV25-1,17
CASSLEPTGFWEQYF,TRBJ2-7,TRBD1,TRBV5-1,15
CASSPQSTGGKNTEAFF,TRBJ1-1,TRBD1,TRBV18,17
CASRPTDYTEAFF,TRBJ1-1,NA,TRBV2,13
CASSLFSHPNNEQFF,TRBJ2-1,NA,TRBV27,15
CASSSPRGRYNEQFF,TRBJ2-1,NA,TRBV6-2/TRBV6-3,15
CASSRDRGIQETQYF,TRBJ2-5,TRBD1,TRBV7-2,15
CATPGKGSEDTQYF,TRBJ2-3,NA,TRBV2,14